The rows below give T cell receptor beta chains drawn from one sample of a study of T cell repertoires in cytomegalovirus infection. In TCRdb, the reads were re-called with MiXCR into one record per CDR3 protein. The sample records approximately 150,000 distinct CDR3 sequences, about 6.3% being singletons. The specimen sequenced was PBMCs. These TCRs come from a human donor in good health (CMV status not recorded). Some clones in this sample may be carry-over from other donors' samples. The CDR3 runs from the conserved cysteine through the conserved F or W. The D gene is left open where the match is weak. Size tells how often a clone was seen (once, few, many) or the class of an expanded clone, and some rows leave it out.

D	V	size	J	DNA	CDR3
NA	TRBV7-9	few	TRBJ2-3	TGTGCCAGCAGCTCCCGCAGCGGGTCTGCCCATGGGGATACGCAGTATTTT	CASSSRSGSAHGDTQYF
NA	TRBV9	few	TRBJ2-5	TGTGCCAGCAGCGGAATCGGGGGCGATCAAGAGACCCAGTACTTC	CASSGIGGDQETQYF
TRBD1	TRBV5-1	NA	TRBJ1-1	TGCGCCAGCAGCCCCCGGACAGGGAAGACTGAAGCTTTCTTT	CASSPRTGKTEAFF
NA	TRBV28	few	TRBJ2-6	TGTGCCAGCAGTTTAGCCGGGGTAGGCTCTGGGGCCAACGTCCTGACTTTC	CASSLAGVGSGANVLTF
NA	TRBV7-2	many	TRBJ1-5	TGTGCCAGCAGCTTCCGACGGATAGATAGCAATCAGCCCCAGCATTTT	CASSFRRIDSNQPQHF
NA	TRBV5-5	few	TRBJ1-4	TGTGCCAGCAGCCCAAGGGAAGCAACTAATGAAAAACTGTTTTTT	CASSPREATNEKLFF
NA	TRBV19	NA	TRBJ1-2	TGTGCCAGTAGTACTTTGACAGATGCCCATTATGGCTACACCTTC	CASSTLTDAHYGYTF
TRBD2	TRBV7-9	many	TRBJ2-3	TGTGCCAGCAGCGTTAGCGGGGGGGCGGGAGATACGCAGTATTTT	CASSVSGGAGDTQYF
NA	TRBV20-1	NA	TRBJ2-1	TGCAGTGCTCAGGACAGAAACAATGAGCAGTTCTTC	CSAQDRNNEQFF
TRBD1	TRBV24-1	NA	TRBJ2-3	TGTGCCACCGCCCAGGGGGCCGTCTCCGATACGCAGTATTTT	CATAQGAVSDTQYF
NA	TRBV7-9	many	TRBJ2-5	TGTGCCAGCAGCCAGGGCGGCGCCGACCAGGGAGAGACCCAGTACTTC	CASSQGGADQGETQYF
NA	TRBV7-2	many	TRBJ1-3	TGTGCCAGCAGTTTGCCATCGGGGAGGCCCCAGCGGGACACCATATATTTT	CASSLPSGRPQRDTIYF
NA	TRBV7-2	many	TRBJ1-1	TGTGCCAGCAGCCCCCCCGGCGTTGAAGCTTTCTTT	CASSPPGVEAFF
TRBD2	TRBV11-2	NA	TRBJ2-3	TGTGCCAGCAGCCAGCCCGGGACTAGGGGAGATACGCAGTATTTT	CASSQPGTRGDTQYF
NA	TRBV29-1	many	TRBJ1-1	TGCAGCGTTGCGTACATGGCCACCACTGAAGCTTTCTTT	CSVAYMATTEAFF
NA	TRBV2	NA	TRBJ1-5	TGTGCCAGCAGTGAAGAGAGGAGACAGGTTACGCCCTCGAGCAATCAGCCCCAGCATTTT	CASSEERRQVTPSSNQPQHF
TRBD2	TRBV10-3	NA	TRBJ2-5	TGTGCCATCAGTGAGAGGAAGCGGGGGCCCCAAGAGACCCAGTACTTC	CAISERKRGPQETQYF
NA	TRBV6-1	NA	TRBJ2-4	TGTGCCAGCAGTCAGCAGACAAGGGGGGCCAAAAACATTCAGTACTTC	CASSQQTRGAKNIQYF
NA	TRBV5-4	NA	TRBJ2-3	TGTGCCAGCAGCGAAGAGGGCCAGCCCAGCACAGATACGCAGTATTTT	CASSEEGQPSTDTQYF
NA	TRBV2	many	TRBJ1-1	TGTGCCAGCAGCTTGACACTTATGAACACTGAAGCTTTCTTT	CASSLTLMNTEAFF
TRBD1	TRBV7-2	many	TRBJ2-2	TGTGCCAGCAGCTTAGACTGGCGACAGGGGGCCCACGGGGAGCTGTTTTTT	CASSLDWRQGAHGELFF
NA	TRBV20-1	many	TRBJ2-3	TGCAGTGCCCCGGGACGGTCGATGGATACGCAGTATTTT	CSAPGRSMDTQYF
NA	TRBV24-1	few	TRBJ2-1	TGTGCCACCAGCAGGGAGGACGAGCAGTTCTTC	CATSREDEQFF
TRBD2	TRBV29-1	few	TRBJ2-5	TGCAGCGTTCTAGCGGGGGGGAGTGAGACCCAGTACTTC	CSVLAGGSETQYF
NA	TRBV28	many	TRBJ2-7	TGTGCCAGCAGCCGCGGGGCCCAAAAGTACTTC	CASSRGAQKYF
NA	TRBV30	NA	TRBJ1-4	TGTGTCTGGAGTTTGAAGGCTGCGATGAGACTGTTTTTT	CVWSLKAAMRLFF
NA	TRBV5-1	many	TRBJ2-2	TGCGCCAGCAGCTTGGGAGCTGGTCGGGTCACCGGGGAGCTGTTTTTT	CASSLGAGRVTGELFF
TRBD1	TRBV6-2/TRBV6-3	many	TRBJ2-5	TGTGCCAGCAGGCCTTCGGGACAGGGGATCGAGACCCAGTACTTC	CASRPSGQGIETQYF
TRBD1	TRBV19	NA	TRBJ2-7	TGTGCCAGTAGTCCGGACAGGGGGCTGTTTCGCGAGCAGTACTTC	CASSPDRGLFREQYF
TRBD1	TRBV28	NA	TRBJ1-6	TGTGCCAGCACCCCACTACCTCTCACTTACAGGGGTTTTAAAGAAAGTAATTCACCCCTCCACTTT	CASTPLPLTYRGFKESNSPLHF
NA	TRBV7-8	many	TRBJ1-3	TGTGCCAGCAGCCCTAGGGGGGCAGGCTCTGGAAACACCATATATTTT	CASSPRGAGSGNTIYF
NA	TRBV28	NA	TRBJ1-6	TGTGCCAGCACCCCAGGAGGAGCGAGTATGCATTCACCCCTCCACTTT	CASTPGGASMHSPLHF
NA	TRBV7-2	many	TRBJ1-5	TGTGCCAGCAGCTCCCGACAGATCAATCAGCCCCAGCATTTT	CASSSRQINQPQHF
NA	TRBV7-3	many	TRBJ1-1	TGTGCCAGCTCCTTAGGAGGGGGGGCTATCACTGAAGCTTTCTTT	CASSLGGGAITEAFF
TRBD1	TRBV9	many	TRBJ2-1	TGTGCCAGCAGCCCTAGACAGGGGATTGGCAATGAGCAGTTCTTC	CASSPRQGIGNEQFF
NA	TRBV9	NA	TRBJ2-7	TGTGCCAGCAGTAGGGTACCCTCCTACGAGCAGTACTTC	CASSRVPSYEQYF
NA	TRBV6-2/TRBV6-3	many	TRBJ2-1	TGTGCCAGCAGTTACTCAAGAGGTGCTTATGAGCAGTTCTTC	CASSYSRGAYEQFF
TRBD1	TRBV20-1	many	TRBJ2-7	TGCAGTGCCACGACAGGGGTGAAAGAGCAGTACTTC	CSATTGVKEQYF
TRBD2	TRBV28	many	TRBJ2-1	TGTGCCAGCAGTTCCCCAAGCGGGGGGGCTCCGACTGAGCAGTTCTTC	CASSSPSGGAPTEQFF
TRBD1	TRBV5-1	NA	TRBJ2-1	TGCGCCAGCAGGCCGGGACAGGTAAATGAGCAGTTCTTC	CASRPGQVNEQFF
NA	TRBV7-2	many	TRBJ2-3	TGTGCCAGCAGCTTAGGGGGACCACTTTTCACAGATACGCAGTATTTT	CASSLGGPLFTDTQYF
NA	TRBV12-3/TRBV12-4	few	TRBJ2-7	TGTGCCAGCACCCTCGCGGACAGACCCTACGAGCAGTACTTC	CASTLADRPYEQYF
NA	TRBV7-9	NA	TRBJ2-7	TGTGCCAGCGGGGTTCTTGCCTACGAGCAGTACTTC	CASGVLAYEQYF
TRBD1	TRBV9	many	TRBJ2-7	TGTGCCAGCAGCCCGGGACAGGGAATATACGAGCAGTACTTC	CASSPGQGIYEQYF
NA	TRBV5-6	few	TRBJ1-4	TGTGCCAGCAGCTTGGGGGGGCAGGGAACTGAAAAACTGTTTTTT	CASSLGGQGTEKLFF
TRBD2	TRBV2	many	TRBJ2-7	TGTGCCAGCAGGGGGCTAGCGGGCGAGCAGTACTTC	CASRGLAGEQYF
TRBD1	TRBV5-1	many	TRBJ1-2	TGCGCCAGCAGCTCGGACAGGTTGAACTATGGCTACACCTTC	CASSSDRLNYGYTF